The sequence of this T cell receptor (beta chain) was determined in a study of metastatic and nonmetastatic thyroid tumors. Study-level background: Repertoires of blood and of tissue (tumor or nodule) from malignant and benign thyroid patients were compared. Whole-study findings and limits: According to reports, the diversity of TCR beta was significantly higher in malignant thyroid tumors than in benign nodules, and this held in both blood and tumor samples.

TCRdb reprocessed the PCR reads using MiXCR. Among approximately 40,000 clones listed, 25% to 35% were seen once. Not a single patient had been given any form of treatment at any point before undergoing thyroid surgery. This clone has ten or more counts. What it binds is not known. The TCR originated in a male donor with papillary thyroid cancer or a benign thyroid nodule (not recorded which). Some clones in this sample may be carry-over from other donors' samples. Sequencing used blood.

The CDR3 DNA follows: TGTGCCAGCAGGACTAGCGGGAGCCCAGATACGCAGTATTTT. Translated: CASRTSGSPDTQYF. This sequence joins TRBV6-1 and TRBJ2-3, with 12 bases identical to TRBD2. J lost 4 bases, V lost 6 bases, and 2 bases had no gene match. The CDR3 covers 14 residues. CDR1 and CDR2 from the germline V gene are MNHNS and SASEGT.